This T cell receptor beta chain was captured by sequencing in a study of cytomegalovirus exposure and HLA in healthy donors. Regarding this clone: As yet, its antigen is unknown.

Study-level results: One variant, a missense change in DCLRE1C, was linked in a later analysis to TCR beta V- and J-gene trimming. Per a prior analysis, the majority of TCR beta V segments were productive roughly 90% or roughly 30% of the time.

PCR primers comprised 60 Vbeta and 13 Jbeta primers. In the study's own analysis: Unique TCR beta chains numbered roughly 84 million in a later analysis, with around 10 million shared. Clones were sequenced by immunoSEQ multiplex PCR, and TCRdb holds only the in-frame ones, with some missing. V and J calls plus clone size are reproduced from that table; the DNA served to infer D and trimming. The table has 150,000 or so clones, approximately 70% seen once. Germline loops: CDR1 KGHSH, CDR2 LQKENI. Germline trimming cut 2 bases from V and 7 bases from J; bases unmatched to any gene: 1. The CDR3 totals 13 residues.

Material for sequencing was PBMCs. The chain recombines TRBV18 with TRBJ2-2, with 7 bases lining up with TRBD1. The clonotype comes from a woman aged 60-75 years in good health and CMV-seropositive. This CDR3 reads CASSPRQGGELFF. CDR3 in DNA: TGTGCCAGCTCACCAAGACAGGGCGGGGAGCTGTTTTTT. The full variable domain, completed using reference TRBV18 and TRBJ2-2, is NAGVMQNPRHLVRRRGQEARLRCSPMKGHSHVYWYRQLPEEGLKFMVYLQKENIIDESGMPKERFSAEFPKEGPSILRIQQVVRGDSAAYFCASSPRQGGELFFGEGSRLTVL.